A selection of T cell receptor beta chains follows, all from one sample in a study of control samples from healthy donors and cancer patients. The method was immunoSEQ multiplex PCR; TCRdb's version includes in-frame clones alone and lacks a portion of them. Of tens of thousands of clones detected, about 90% appear once; the ten largest clones hold 1.5% to 2%. The sample consisted of PBMCs. These receptors were taken from a woman aged 60-70 years with head and neck cancer. Both conserved end residues are part of each CDR3. D genes are given only for firm matches. Size values are once, few and many counts, or a class for expanded clones, and some rows have none.

TGTGCCAGTAGTGGGACAGGGAGGGCCTACGAGCAGTACTTC,CASSGTGRAYEQYF,.,TRBJ2-7,TRBD1,TRBV19
TGTGCCAGCAGTTACTTTCAGAGGGGGGCCAATGAGCAGTTCTTC,CASSYFQRGANEQFF,.,TRBJ2-1,.,TRBV6-5
TGTGCCTGGAGCGAGACAGGGTCTAATTCACCCCTCCACTTT,CAWSETGSNSPLHF,.,TRBJ1-6,TRBD1,TRBV30
TGTGCCAGCAGCTTGTATGCGGGAGACAATGAGCAGTTCTTC,CASSLYAGDNEQFF,.,TRBJ2-1,TRBD2,TRBV5-5
TGTGCCTGGAGTGTCAGGAGGGTAACGGGGTCCTACGAGCAGTACTTC,CAWSVRRVTGSYEQYF,.,TRBJ2-7,.,TRBV30
TGTGCCAGCAGCTTAGGTGGGGCAGGGGGGAGGTCTGGCTACACCTTC,CASSLGGAGGRSGYTF,.,TRBJ1-2,TRBD1,TRBV7-2
TGTGCCAGCAGCCTATGGACTGCGAACACTGAAGCTTTCTTT,CASSLWTANTEAFF,.,TRBJ1-1,.,TRBV5-6
TGTGCCACCACACAAGCGGAGCCCCCCTACAATGAGCAGTTCTTC,CATTQAEPPYNEQFF,.,TRBJ2-1,.,TRBV19
TGTGCCAGCTTGCCCAAACAGGGGAGGGGAGGCACTGAAGCTTTCTTT,CASLPKQGRGGTEAFF,few,TRBJ1-1,TRBD1,TRBV25-1
TGTGCCAGCAGTGAGACTTTTGGGGAGGTCACAGATACGCAGTATTTT,CASSETFGEVTDTQYF,.,TRBJ2-3,.,TRBV6-1
TGTGCCAGCAGTCCTACGAGCGGGAGGGCCTTTAGAATCTCCTACAATGAGCAGTTCTTC,CASSPTSGRAFRISYNEQFF,.,TRBJ2-1,TRBD2,TRBV28
TGTGCCAGTAGTATAGGCGGGCAACGACTTAACTATGGCTACACCTTC,CASSIGGQRLNYGYTF,.,TRBJ1-2,.,TRBV19
TGTGCCATCAGTGAGGGACCGAACTATGGCTACACCTTC,CAISEGPNYGYTF,few,TRBJ1-2,.,TRBV10-3
TGTGCCAGCAACCGCAGGACTGGGGCGGAGGAGCAGTACTTC,CASNRRTGAEEQYF,.,TRBJ2-7,.,TRBV28
TGCAGTGCTAGTATTATGGCAGGGGCTTCACCCCTCCACTTT,CSASIMAGASPLHF,.,TRBJ1-6,.,TRBV20-1
TGTGCCAGCAGTTACCCAGGTTCTAGGGGTACGCAGTATTTT,CASSYPGSRGTQYF,.,TRBJ2-3,.,TRBV6-5
TGTGCCAGCAGCGTAGGGCAGGGGGTATCCCAAACCTACGAGCAGTACTTC,CASSVGQGVSQTYEQYF,.,TRBJ2-7,TRBD1,TRBV9
TGTGCCAGCAGCTTAGCGGGGGCGACAGGGGGTCGGTTCTTC,CASSLAGATGGRFF,.,TRBJ2-1,TRBD1,TRBV7-8
TGCGCCAGCAGTGAGTCGGGGAGCGGGAGGCACAACGAGCAGTACTTC,CASSESGSGRHNEQYF,.,TRBJ2-7,TRBD2,TRBV10-1
TGTGCCAGCAGTGAAGGTGTTCAGGCCCGGGGGGCCCAGTACTTC,CASSEGVQARGAQYF,.,TRBJ2-5,TRBD2,TRBV2
TGTGCCAGCAGCTTAGGCTACGGTGAGCAGTACTTC,CASSLGYGEQYF,.,TRBJ2-7,.,TRBV7-2
TGTGCCAGCAGCTTAGAAGGCCGTGGGGCCGGGGAGCTGTTTTTT,CASSLEGRGAGELFF,.,TRBJ2-2,.,TRBV11-2